These 2 T cell receptor beta chains share one sample of origin, sequenced in a study of shared clonotypes between healthy human individuals. The data were produced by immunoSEQ multiplex PCR, yet TCRdb's version contains in-frame clones alone and is incomplete. This sample has hundreds of thousands of clones, with about 74% found just once. Sequencing was done on a sample of memory CD4+ T cells sorted from blood. Subset described: CD45RA-negative fraction. All receptors derive from a woman aged 25-40 years in good health.

This clone was seen just once. The chain uses TRBV9 and TRBJ2-3; D call uncertain. The CDR3 runs to 14 residues. Germline V gene data show CDR1 as SGDLS and CDR2 as YYNGEE. V lost 0 bases and J lost 6, with 11 bases in between. For the CDR3, the DNA is TGTGCCAGCAGCGTAGGTCATGGATGGGATACGCAGTATTTT. Residues: CASSVGHGWDTQYF.

The chain joins TRBV5-1 to TRBJ1-1; no firm D call. Trimming stripped 4 bases from V and 6 bases from J, with 13 bases between. Per the germline V gene, CDR1 is SGHRS and CDR2 is YFSETQ. The CDR3 covers 13 residues. CDR3 sequence reads: CASSRRSDAEAFF. The DNA of the CDR3 is TGCGCCAGCAGCAGGCGTTCGGACGCTGAAGCTTTCTTT.